This T cell receptor beta chain originates from a study of T cell clonality in common variable immunodeficiency. Overall study results and limits: Reportedly, TCR beta sequences from common variable immunodeficiency showed fewer deletions and N-nucleotide insertions.

Germline loops: CDR1 MNHEY, CDR2 SVGEGT. The CDR3 has 14 residues. Trimming shortened V by 4 bases and J by 2 bases, and 10 bases separated the two germline ends. TCRdb's table, derived via immunoSEQ multiplex PCR, lists solely in-frame clones and lacks some. Found here are about 14,000 clones, no singletons; the ten largest cover approximately 10%. This clone was seen a handful of times. Its specificity is not known. The missing CDR3 end, 3 residues past where the read stops, is filled in from the germline J gene. Input material: peripheral blood mononuclear cells. This sequence originates from a human donor with common variable immunodeficiency. V and J are TRBV6-2 or TRBV6-3 and TRBJ2-3; D not certain. Partial CDR3 DNA: TGTGCCAGCAGTTTGTACAGCTTCACAGATACG. Its protein is CASSLYSFTDT. The whole CDR3 sequence reads CASSLYSFTDTQYF.